This note documents a single T cell receptor (beta chain) sequence. Antigen: not known. The sample is drawn from a study of OX40 agonist ivuxolimab in advanced cancers. Overall study context: An anti-OX40 (CD134) antibody with agonistic activity, ivuxolimab, was administered to patients. Cohort: more than 75% men, mean age about 60, aged roughly 23 to 79.

Peripheral blood came from all dose cohorts at three timepoints. Unmatched junction bases numbered 9, after V lost 6 bases and J lost 11 bases. Germline V gene lookup returns CDR1 SNHLY and CDR2 FYNNEI. CDR3 length: 13 amino acids. Whole-study results and caveats: The work left the antigen specificity of expanded peripheral T cells undetermined.

Sequenced by immunoSEQ multiplex PCR; TCRdb stores in-frame clones only, minus some. The sample records roughly 62,000 clones, roughly 84% being singletons. The TCR originated in an adult with an advanced solid tumor such as melanoma, head and neck, liver or kidney cancer. The chain links TRBV2 to TRBJ2-3, with 9 bases aligning to TRBD2. Sequenced here: CD4+ or CD8+ T cells sorted from blood, sampled in a trial of the OX40 agonist ivuxolimab. The CDR3 sequence is CASSSLGLAEQYF. The DNA of the CDR3 is TGTGCCAGCAGCTCCCTGGGACTAGCCGAGCAGTATTTT. Full variable domain (outside the CDR3, taken from reference TRBV2 and TRBJ2-3): EPEVTQTPSHQVTQMGQEVILRCVPISNHLYFYWYRQILGQKVEFLVSFYNNEISEKSEIFDDQFSVERPDGSNFTLKIRSTKLEDSAMYFCASSSLGLAEQYFGPGTRLTVL.